Included here is one T cell receptor beta chain sequence, with context. Libraries were prepared by immunoSEQ multiplex PCR; TCRdb keeps only in-frame clonotypes and omits some of them. The sample holds about 110,000 clones, around nine tenths seen once. This sample was included in a study of blood T cell repertoires in COVID-19. Material: peripheral blood. This receptor was identified in a woman between 50 and 59 years old with acute or convalescent COVID-19.

The DNA for the CDR3 is TGTGCCAGTAGTAGTGCACAGGGACGGACTGAAAAACTGTTTTTT. The encoded protein is CASSSAQGRTEKLFF. The chain has TRBV19 and TRBJ1-4; tentative D call: TRBD1 (6 bases). In germline, CDR1 is LNHDA, CDR2 SQIVND (reference sequence). The V end was cut by 4 bases, the J end by 7 bases, with 16 bases between. This CDR3 spans 15 amino acids.